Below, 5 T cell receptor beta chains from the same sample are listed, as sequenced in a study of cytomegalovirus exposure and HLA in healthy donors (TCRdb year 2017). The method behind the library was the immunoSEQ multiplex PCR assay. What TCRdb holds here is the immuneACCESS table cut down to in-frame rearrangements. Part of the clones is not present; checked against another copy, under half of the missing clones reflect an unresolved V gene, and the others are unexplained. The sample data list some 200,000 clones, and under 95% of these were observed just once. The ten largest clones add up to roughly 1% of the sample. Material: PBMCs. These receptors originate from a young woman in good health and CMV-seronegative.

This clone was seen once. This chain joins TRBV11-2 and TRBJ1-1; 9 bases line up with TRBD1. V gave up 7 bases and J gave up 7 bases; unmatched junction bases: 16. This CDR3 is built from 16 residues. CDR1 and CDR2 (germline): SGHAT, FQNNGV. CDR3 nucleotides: TGTGCCAGCAATCATAGATTGGGGACAGGGAACGTTGAAGCTTTCTTT. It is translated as CASNHRLGTGNVEAFF.

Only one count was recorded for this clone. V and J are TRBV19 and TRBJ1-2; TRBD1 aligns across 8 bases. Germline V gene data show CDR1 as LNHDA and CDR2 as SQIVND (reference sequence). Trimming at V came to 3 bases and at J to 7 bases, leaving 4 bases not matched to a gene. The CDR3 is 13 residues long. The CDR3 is CASSMGTGAGYTF. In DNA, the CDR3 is TGTGCCAGTAGTATGGGGACAGGAGCTGGCTACACCTTC.

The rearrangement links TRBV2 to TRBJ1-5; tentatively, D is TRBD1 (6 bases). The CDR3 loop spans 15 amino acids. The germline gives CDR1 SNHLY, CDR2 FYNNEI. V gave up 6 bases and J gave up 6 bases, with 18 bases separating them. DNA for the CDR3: TGTGCCAGCAGGGGGGCAGATGGTCGGGGTCAGCCCCAGCATTTT. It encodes CASRGADGRGQPQHF. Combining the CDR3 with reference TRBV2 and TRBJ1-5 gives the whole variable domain EPEVTQTPSHQVTQMGQEVILRCVPISNHLYFYWYRQILGQKVEFLVSFYNNEISEKSEIFDDQFSVERPDGSNFTLKIRSTKLEDSAMYFCASRGADGRGQPQHFGDGTRLSIL.

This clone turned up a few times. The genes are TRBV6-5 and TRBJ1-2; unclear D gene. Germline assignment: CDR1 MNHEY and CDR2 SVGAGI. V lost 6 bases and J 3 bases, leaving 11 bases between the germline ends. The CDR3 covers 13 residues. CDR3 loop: CASSRTEDYGYTF. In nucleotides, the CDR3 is TGTGCCAGCAGCCGAACAGAAGACTATGGCTACACCTTC.

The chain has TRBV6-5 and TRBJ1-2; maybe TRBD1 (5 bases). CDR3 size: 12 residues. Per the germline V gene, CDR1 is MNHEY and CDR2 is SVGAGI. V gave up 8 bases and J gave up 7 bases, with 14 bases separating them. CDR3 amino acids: CASFPGSGGYTF. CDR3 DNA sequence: TGTGCCAGCTTCCCAGGGTCGGGTGGCTACACCTTC.